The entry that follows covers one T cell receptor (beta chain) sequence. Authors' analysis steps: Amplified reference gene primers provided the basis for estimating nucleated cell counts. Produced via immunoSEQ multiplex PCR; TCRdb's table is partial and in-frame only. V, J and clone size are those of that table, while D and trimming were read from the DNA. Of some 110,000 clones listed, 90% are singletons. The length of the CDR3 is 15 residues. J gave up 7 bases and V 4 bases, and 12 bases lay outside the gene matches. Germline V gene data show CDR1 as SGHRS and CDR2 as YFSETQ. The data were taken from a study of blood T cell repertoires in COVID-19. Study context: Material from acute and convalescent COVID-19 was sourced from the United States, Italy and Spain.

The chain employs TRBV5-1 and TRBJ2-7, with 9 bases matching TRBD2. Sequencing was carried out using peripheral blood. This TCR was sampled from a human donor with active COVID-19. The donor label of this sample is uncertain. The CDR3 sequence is CASSRSSGAYLEQYF. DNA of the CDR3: TGCGCCAGCAGCCGGTCTAGCGGGGCTTACTTGGAGCAGTACTTC.